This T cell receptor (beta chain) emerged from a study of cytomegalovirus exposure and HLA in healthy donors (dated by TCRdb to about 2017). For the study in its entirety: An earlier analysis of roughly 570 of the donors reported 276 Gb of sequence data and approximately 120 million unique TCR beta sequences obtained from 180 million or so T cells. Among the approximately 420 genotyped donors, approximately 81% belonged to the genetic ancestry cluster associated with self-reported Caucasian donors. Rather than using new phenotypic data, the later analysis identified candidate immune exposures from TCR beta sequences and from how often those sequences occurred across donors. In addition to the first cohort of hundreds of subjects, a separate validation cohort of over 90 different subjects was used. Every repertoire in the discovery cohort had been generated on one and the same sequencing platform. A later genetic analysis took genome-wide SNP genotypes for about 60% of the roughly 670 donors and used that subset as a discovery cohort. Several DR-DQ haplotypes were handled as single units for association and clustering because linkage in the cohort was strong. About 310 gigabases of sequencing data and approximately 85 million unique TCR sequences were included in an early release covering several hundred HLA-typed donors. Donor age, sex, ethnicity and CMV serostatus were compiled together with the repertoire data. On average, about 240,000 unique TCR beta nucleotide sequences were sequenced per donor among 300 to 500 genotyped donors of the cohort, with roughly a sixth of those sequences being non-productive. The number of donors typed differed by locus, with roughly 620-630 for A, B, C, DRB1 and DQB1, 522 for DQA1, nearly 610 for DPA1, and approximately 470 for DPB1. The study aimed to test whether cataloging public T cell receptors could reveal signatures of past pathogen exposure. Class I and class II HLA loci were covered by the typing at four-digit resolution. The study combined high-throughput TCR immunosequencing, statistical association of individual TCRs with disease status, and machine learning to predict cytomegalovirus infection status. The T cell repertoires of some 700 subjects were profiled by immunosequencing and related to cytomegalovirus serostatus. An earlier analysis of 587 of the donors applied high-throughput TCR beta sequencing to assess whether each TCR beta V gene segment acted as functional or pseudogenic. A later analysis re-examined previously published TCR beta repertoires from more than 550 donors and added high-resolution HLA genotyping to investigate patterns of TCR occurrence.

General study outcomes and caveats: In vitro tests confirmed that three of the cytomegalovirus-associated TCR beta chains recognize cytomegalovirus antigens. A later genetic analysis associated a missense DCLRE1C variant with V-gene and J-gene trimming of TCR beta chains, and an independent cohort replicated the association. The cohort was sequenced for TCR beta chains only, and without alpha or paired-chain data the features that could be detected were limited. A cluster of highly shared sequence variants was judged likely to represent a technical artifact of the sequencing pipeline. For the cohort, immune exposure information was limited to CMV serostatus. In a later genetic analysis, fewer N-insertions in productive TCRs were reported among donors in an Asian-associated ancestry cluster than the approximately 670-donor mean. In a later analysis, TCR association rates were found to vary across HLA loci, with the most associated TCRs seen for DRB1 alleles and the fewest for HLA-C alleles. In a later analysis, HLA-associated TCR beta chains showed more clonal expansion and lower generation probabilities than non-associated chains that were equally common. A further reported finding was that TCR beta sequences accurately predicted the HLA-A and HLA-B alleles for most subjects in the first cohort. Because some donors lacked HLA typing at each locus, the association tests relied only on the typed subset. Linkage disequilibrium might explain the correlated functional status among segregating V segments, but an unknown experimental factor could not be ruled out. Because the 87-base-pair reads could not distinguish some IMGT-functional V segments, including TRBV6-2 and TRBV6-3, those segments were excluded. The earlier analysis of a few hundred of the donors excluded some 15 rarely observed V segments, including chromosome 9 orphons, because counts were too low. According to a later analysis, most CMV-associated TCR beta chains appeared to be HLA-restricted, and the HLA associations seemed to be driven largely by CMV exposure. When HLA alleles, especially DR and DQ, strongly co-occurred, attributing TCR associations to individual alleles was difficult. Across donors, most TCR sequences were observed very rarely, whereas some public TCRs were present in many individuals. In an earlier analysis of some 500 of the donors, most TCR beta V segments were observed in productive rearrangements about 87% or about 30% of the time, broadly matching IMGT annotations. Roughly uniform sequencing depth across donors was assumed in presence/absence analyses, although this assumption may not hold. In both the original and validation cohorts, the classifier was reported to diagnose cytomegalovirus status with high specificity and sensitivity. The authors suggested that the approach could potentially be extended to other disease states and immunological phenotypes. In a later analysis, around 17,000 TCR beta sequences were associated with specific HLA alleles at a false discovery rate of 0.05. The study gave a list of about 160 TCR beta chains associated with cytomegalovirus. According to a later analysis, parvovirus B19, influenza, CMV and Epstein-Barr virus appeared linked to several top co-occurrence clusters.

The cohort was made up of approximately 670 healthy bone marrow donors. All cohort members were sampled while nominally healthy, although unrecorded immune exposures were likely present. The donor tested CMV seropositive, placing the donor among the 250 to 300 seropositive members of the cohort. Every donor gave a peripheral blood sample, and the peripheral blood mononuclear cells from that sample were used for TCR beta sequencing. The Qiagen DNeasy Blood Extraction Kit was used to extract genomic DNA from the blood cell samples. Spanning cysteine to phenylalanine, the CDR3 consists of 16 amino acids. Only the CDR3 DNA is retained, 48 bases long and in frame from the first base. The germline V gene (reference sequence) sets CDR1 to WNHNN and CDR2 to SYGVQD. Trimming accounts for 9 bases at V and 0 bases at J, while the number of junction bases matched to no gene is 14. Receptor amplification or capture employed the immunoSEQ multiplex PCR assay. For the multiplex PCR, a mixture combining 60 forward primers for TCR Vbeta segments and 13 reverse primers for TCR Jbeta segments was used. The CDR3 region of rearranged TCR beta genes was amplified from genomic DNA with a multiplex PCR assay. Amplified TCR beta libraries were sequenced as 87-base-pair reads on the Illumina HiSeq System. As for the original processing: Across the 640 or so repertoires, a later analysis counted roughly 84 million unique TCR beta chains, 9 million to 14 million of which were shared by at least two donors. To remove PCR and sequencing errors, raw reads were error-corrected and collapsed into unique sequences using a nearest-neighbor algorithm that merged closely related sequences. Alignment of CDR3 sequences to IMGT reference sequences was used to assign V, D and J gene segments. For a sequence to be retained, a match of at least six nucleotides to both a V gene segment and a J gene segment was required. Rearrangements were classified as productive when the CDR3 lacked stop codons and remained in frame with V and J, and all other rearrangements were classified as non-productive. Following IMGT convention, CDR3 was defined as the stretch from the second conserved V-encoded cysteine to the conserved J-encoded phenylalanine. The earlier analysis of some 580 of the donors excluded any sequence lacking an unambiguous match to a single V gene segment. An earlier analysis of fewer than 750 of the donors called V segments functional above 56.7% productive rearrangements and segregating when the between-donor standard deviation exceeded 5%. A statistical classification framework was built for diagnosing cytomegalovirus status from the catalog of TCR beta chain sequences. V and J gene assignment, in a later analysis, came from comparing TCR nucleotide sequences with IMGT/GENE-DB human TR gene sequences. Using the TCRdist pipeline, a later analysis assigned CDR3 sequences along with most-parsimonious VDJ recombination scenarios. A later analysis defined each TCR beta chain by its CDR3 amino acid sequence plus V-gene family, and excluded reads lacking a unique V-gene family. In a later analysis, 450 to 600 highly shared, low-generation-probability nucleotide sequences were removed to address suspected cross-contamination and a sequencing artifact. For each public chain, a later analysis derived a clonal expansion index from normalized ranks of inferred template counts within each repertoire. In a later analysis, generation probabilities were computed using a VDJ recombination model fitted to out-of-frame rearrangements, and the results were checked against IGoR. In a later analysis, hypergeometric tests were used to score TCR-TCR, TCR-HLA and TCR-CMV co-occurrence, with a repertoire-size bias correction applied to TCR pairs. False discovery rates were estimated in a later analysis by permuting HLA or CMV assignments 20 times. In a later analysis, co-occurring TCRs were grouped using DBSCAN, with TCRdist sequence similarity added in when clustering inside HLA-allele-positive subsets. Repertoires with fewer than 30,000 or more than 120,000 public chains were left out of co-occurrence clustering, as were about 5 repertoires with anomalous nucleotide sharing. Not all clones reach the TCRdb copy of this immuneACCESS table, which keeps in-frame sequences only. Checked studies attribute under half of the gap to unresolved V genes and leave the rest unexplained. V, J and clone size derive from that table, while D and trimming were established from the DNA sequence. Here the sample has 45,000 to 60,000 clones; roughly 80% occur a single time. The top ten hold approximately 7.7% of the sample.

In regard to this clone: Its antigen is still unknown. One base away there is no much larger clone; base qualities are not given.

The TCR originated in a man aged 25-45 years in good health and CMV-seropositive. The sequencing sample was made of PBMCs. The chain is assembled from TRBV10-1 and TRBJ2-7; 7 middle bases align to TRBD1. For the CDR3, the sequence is CARRTPGDSTSYEQYF. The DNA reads TGCGCCAGAAGGACACCAGGGGACAGCACCTCCTACGAGCAGTACTTC.